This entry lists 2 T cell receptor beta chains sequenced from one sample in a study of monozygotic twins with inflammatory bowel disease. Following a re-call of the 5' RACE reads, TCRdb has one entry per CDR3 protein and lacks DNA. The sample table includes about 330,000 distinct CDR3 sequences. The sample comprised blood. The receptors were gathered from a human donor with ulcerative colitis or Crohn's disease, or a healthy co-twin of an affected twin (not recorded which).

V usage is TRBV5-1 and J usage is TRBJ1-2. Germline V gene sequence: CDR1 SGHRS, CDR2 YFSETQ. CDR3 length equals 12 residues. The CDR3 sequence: CASSYEDYGYTF.

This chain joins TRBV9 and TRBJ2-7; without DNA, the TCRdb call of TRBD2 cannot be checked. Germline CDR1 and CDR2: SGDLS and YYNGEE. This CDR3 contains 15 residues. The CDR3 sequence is CASSVGQGPSYEQYF.